This T cell receptor (beta chain) derives from a study of tumor and adjacent non-tumor tissue in lung cancer. Study-level background: Patients comprised about a dozen adenocarcinoma, 2 squamous cell carcinoma and 1 small cell lung cancer. Aged about 31 to 80 years, patients included approximately 11 men and 5 women with stage I to III disease. Overall study results and limits: Tumor TCR diversity, when higher, was linked to shorter survival. TCR diversity was significantly greater in tumor than normal lung tissue.

The library came from three nested PCR rounds adapted from ARM-PCR protocols. TCRdb reanalysed the multiplex PCR reads using MiXCR and keeps one entry per CDR3 protein. The sample shows over 100,000 distinct CDR3 sequences, around 57% of them seen only once. This sample's RNA came from whole unsorted tissue. This non-tumor lung sample came from over 3 cm beyond the tumor edge. This clonotype was observed once. What it recognizes is unknown. An end of the junction differs from the germline gene, which may be a read error. This CDR3 is 13 amino acids long. The sequence derives from a man between 60 and 70 years old with non-small cell lung cancer. This sequence joins TRBV12-3 or TRBV12-4 and TRBJ1-2, with a possible D match to TRBD1 (5 bases). Source material: distant non-tumor lung tissue. Here the CDR3 DNA reads TGTACCAGCAGTACCGAACAGGTCTATGGCTACACCTTC. Its protein is CTSSTEQVYGYTF.